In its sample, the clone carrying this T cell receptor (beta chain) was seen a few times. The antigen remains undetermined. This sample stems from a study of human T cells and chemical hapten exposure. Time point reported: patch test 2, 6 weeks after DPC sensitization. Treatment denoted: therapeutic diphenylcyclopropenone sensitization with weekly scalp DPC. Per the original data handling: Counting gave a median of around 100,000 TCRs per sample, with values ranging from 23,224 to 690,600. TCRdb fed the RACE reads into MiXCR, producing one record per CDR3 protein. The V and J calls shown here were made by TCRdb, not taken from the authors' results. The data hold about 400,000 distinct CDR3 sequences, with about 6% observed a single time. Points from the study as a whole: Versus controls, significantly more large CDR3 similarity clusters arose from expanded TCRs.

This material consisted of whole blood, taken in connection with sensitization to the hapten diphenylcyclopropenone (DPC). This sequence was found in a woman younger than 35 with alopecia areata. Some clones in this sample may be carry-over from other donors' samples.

CDR3 protein: CASSERGLAGGVRDTQYF. In DNA form, the CDR3 reads TGTGCCAGCAGCGAACGAGGACTAGCGGGGGGCGTGCGGGATACGCAGTATTTT. The chain is built from TRBV9 and TRBJ2-3; 14 nucleotides line up with TRBD2. Trimming took 3 bases from V and 6 from J; bases not matched to a gene: 12. This CDR3 has 18 residues. Germline V gene data show CDR1 as SGDLS and CDR2 as YYNGEE. Variable domain in full (rest from reference TRBV9 and TRBJ2-3): DSGVTQTPKHLITATGQRVTLRCSPRSGDLSVYWYQQSLDQGLQFLIQYYNGEERAKGNILERFSAQQFPDLHSELNLSSLELGDSALYFCASSERGLAGGVRDTQYFGPGTRLTVL.